These 23 T cell receptor beta chains originate from one sample sequenced in a study of cytomegalovirus exposure and HLA in healthy donors. Researchers ran the PCR with 60 Vbeta and 13 Jbeta primers. Using immunoSEQ multiplex PCR, the repertoire was profiled, and TCRdb retains in-frame clones only, with some absent. The sample lists tens of thousands of clones; more than 55% were seen once. Sequenced: PBMCs. The origin of the receptors is a boy under 18 in good health and CMV-seropositive.

This clone was seen a handful of times. The CDR3 nucleotides read TGCGCCAGCAGCTCTCGACAGGGCAGAGATACGCAGTATTTT. It yields the protein CASSSRQGRDTQYF. The rearrangement joins TRBV5-1 to TRBJ2-3, with 7 bases lining up with TRBD1. The CDR3 is 14 residues long. CDR1 and CDR2 from the germline V gene are SGHRS and YFSETQ. J gave up 5 bases and V 3 bases, and 6 bases lay outside the gene matches.

The rearrangement uses TRBV18 and TRBJ2-5; a possible D gene is TRBD1 (5 bases). Germline loops: CDR1 KGHSH, CDR2 LQKENI. V lost 3 bases and J 4 bases, leaving 15 bases between the germline ends. The CDR3 has 15 amino acids. The CDR3 DNA follows: TGTGCCAGCTCACCGGTGCGACAGCCGATAGAGACCCAGTACTTC. Protein product: CASSPVRQPIETQYF.

The chain's CDR3 is CASSHTGAYNEQFF. CDR3 in DNA: TGCGCCAGCAGCCACACGGGGGCCTACAATGAGCAGTTCTTC. The chain recombines TRBV4-3 with TRBJ2-1; D is possibly TRBD2 (6 bases). Germline CDR1 is LGHNA and CDR2 is YSLEER. V shed 3 bases and J shed 2 bases, with 8 bases lying between them. The CDR3 length is 14 residues.

The chain has TRBV5-6 and TRBJ2-3; TRBD2 agrees at 10 bases. The CDR3 totals 14 residues. Germline CDR1 SGHDT, CDR2 YYEEEE. Trimming took 1 base from V and 14 from J; bases not matched to a gene: 10. The CDR3 is CASSLYTSGALRYF. DNA of the CDR3: TGTGCCAGCAGCTTGTACACTAGCGGGGCCCTGCGGTATTTT.

This clone was picked up a small number of times. The chain carries TRBV13 and TRBJ2-3; 7 bases fit TRBD1. Trimming cost V 5 bases and J 4 bases; bases outside gene matches: 12. In germline, CDR1 is PRHDT, CDR2 FYEKMQ (reference sequence). This CDR3 has 16 residues. CDR3 sequence: CASSLVPGQSSDTQYF. The DNA for the CDR3 is TGTGCCAGCAGCCTTGTTCCGGGACAGTCTTCAGATACGCAGTATTTT.

The genes are TRBV15 and TRBJ2-3; D gene unclear. Trimming removed 1 base at V and 5 bases at J, with 4 bases between. From germline, CDR1 is LNHNV and CDR2 YYDKDF (reference sequence). CDR3 length equals 12 residues. DNA for the CDR3: TGTGCCACCAGCAGAGGCGGAGATACGCAGTATTTT. This codes for CATSRGGDTQYF.

V and J are TRBV29-1 and TRBJ2-3, with D tentatively TRBD1 (6 bases). The CDR3 loop spans 16 amino acids. Germline V gene lookup returns CDR1 SQVTM and CDR2 ANQGSEA. V was shortened by 4 bases and J by 2 bases, with 19 bases between the two germline ends. The CDR3 region is CSVGRGVEPYTDTQYF. CDR3 coding DNA: TGCAGCGTTGGCAGGGGAGTCGAGCCCTACACAGATACGCAGTATTTT.

This sequence joins TRBV10-1 and TRBJ2-7; maybe TRBD1 (5 bases). CDR3 length equals 16 residues. In germline, CDR1 is WNHNN, CDR2 SYGVQD (reference sequence). The V gene lost 7 bases and the J gene lost 6 bases, with 25 bases spanning the gap. The CDR3 region has the DNA TGCGCCAGCAATACTTGTAGCTGGGGCCAAGGGTGCGAGCAGTACTTC. Translation gives CASNTCSWGQGCEQYF.

This sequence joins TRBV5-1 and TRBJ2-3, with a possible D match to TRBD2 (6 bases). Between the trimmed V and J ends, which lost 3 bases and 0 bases, there was a span of 17 bases. CDR3 length equals 17 residues. Germline V gene sequence: CDR1 SGHRS, CDR2 YFSETQ. The CDR3 here is CASSSIPAGTSTDTQYF. CDR3 coding DNA: TGCGCCAGCAGCTCCATCCCGGCGGGGACCAGCACAGATACGCAGTATTTT.

Only a few counts were recorded for this clone. J is TRBJ1-2 and V is TRBV7-9; 11 bases align to TRBD1. The CDR3 extends over 15 amino acids. Trimming removed 3 bases from V and 6 bases from J; junction bases left unmatched: 6. Looked up from germline, CDR1 is SEHNR and CDR2 is FQNEAQ (reference sequence). The CDR3 loop is CASSFFRTGGDGYTF. CDR3 DNA sequence: TGTGCCAGCAGCTTCTTTAGGACAGGGGGCGATGGCTACACCTTC.

This clone occurred once. The V call is TRBV29-1, the J call TRBJ1-2, with 7 bases lining up with TRBD1. The CDR3 totals 15 residues. After removal of 3 bases from V and 7 bases from J, the junction contained 14 bases not matched to a gene. Germline-derived CDR1 and CDR2 are SQVTM and ANQGSEA. CDR3 nucleotides: TGCAGCGTTGATAAGGGGCAGGGGGTTAGGAGTGGCTACACCTTC. Translating gives CSVDKGQGVRSGYTF.

This chain joins TRBV10-3 and TRBJ1-4; D not resolved. Germline V gives CDR1 ENHRY, CDR2 SYGVKD. Deletions cut 0 bases from V and 4 bases from J, with 6 bases between. The CDR3 sequence is 14 residues long. The CDR3, as DNA: TGTGCCATCAGTGAGTCCGGAGTTAATGAAAAACTGTTTTTT. It translates to CAISESGVNEKLFF.

The V and J genes are TRBV19 and TRBJ1-2; D gene uncertain. Trimming shortened V by 4 bases and J by 0 bases, and 12 bases separated the two germline ends. The germline V gene has CDR1 LNHDA and CDR2 SQIVND (reference sequence). The CDR3 is 15 residues long. CDR3 amino acids: CASSTDIPPNYGYTF. The CDR3 DNA reads TGTGCCAGTAGTACCGACATTCCTCCTAACTATGGCTACACCTTC. Full variable domain (rest looked up from reference TRBV19 and TRBJ1-2): DGGITQSPKYLFRKEGQNVTLSCEQNLNHDAMYWYRQDPGQGLRLIYYSQIVNDFQKGDIAEGYSVSREKKESFPLTVTSAQKNPTAFYLCASSTDIPPNYGYTFGSGTRLTVV.

This clone was recorded once. The genes are TRBV18 and TRBJ2-2; 9 bases fit TRBD1. Germline V gene sequence: CDR1 KGHSH, CDR2 LQKENI. V lost 2 bases, J lost 5 bases, and 6 bases stayed unmatched. The CDR3 contains 16 residues. CDR3 coding DNA: TGTGCCAGCTCACCAGAGGTGGGACAGGGTACCGGGGAGCTGTTTTTT. Residues: CASSPEVGQGTGELFF.

This chain joins TRBV9 and TRBJ1-2, with no clear D. Germline V lookup: CDR1 SGDLS, CDR2 YYNGEE. CDR3 length: 14 amino acids. V was shortened by 3 bases and J by 5 bases, with 14 bases between the two germline ends. CDR3 loop: CASSADGRDYGYTF. The CDR3 DNA follows: TGTGCCAGCAGCGCCGACGGACGGGATTATGGCTACACCTTC.

This clone appeared many times. The chain uses TRBV7-3 and TRBJ1-4; the D is unclear. V was shortened by 6 bases and J by 4 bases, with 12 bases between the two germline ends. The CDR3 has 14 residues. Germline CDR1 and CDR2: SGHTA and FQGTGA. CDR3 sequence (DNA): TGTGCCAGCAGTTCCAGTTCGGGTAATGAAAAACTGTTTTTT. It specifies CASSSSSGNEKLFF.

The chain has TRBV5-1 and TRBJ1-2, with 8 bases that match TRBD1. Germline CDR1 and CDR2: SGHRS and YFSETQ. V lost 2 bases, J lost 5 bases, and 5 bases stayed unmatched. The CDR3 runs 14 residues. The CDR3 nucleotides read TGCGCCAGCAGCTTAGAGGGACAGGCATATGGCTACACCTTC. This gives the protein CASSLEGQAYGYTF.

V is TRBV6-6 and J is TRBJ2-7, with TRBD1 identical over 8 bases. With V trimmed by 11 bases and J by 2 bases, 2 bases remained unmatched. The CDR3 is 11 residues long. Germline CDR1 MNHNY, CDR2 SVGAGI (reference sequence). The CDR3, as DNA: TGTGCCGCGACAGGGGCCTACGAGCAGTACTTC. Encoded protein: CAATGAYEQYF.

V is TRBV5-1 and J is TRBJ2-6, with D uncertain. V shed 3 bases and J shed 0 bases, with 4 bases lying between them. CDR1 is SGHRS and CDR2 is YFSETQ in the germline V gene. This CDR3 is built from 14 residues. The CDR3 here is CASSWLSGANVLTF. The CDR3 nucleotides read TGCGCCAGCAGCTGGCTCTCTGGGGCCAACGTCCTGACTTTC. Using reference TRBV5-1 and TRBJ2-6 for the parts outside the CDR3, the full variable domain is KAGVTQTPRYLIKTRGQQVTLSCSPISGHRSVSWYQQTPGQGLQFLFEYFSETQRNKGNFPGRFSGRQFSNSRSEMNVSTLELGDSALYLCASSWLSGANVLTFGAGSRLTVL.

The J gene is TRBJ2-3, the V gene TRBV7-2; 7 bases are a match to TRBD2. The CDR3 loop spans 17 amino acids. With 2 bases clipped from V and 0 bases from J, the junction kept 8 bases outside the gene matches. Germline V CDR1 and CDR2: SGHTA, FQGNSA. CDR3 region: CASSLSTSSSSTDTQYF. CDR3 bases: TGTGCCAGCAGCTTATCGACTAGCAGTTCTAGCACAGATACGCAGTATTTT.

The chain links TRBV2 to TRBJ2-7, with D perhaps matching TRBD1 (6 bases). Germline V gene sequence: CDR1 SNHLY, CDR2 FYNNEI. V was pared by 6 bases and J by 4 bases, with 19 bases between. The CDR3 consists of 15 residues. CDR3 sequence (DNA): TGTGCCAGCAGCCTGGACAGCCGCGTCTCATACGAGCAGTACTTC. It encodes CASSLDSRVSYEQYF.

Only a few counts were recorded for this clone. The chain is built from TRBV7-2 and TRBJ2-3; 10 nucleotides agree with TRBD1. V was clipped by 3 bases and J by 7 bases; unmatched bases: 4. This CDR3 is 14 amino acids long. From germline, CDR1 is SGHTA and CDR2 FQGNSA. The CDR3 DNA is TGTGCCAGCAGCTTGAGACAGGGGGCTAATACGCAGTATTTT. Translated: CASSLRQGANTQYF.

V usage is TRBV4-3 and J usage is TRBJ2-3; 7 nucleotides match TRBD2. Looked up from germline, CDR1 is LGHNA and CDR2 is YSLEER. This CDR3 is 13 amino acids long. V lost 3 bases and J lost 8; bases outside the gene matches: 5. The CDR3 DNA sequence: TGCGCCAGCAGCCACGCGGGAGAAGGTACGCAGTATTTT. Protein product: CASSHAGEGTQYF.